The 13 T cell receptor beta chains presented below share a single source sample, sequenced in a study of T cell responses to AZD1222 COVID-19 vaccine. Clones were sequenced by immunoSEQ multiplex PCR, and TCRdb holds only the in-frame ones, with some missing. The sample holds about 130,000 clones, about 85% seen once. The sequencing here drew on peripheral blood, taken on day 0 of AZD1222 vaccination. These TCRs come from an adult in good health.

The chain is built from TRBV14 and TRBJ2-2; TRBD1 matches 10 bases. CDR1 and CDR2 from the germline V gene are SGHDN and FVKESK. The trim removed 8 bases at V and 4 bases at J, leaving 7 bases unmatched. The CDR3 is made up of 15 amino acids. For the CDR3, the DNA is TGTGCCAGCCGGGAGACAGGGGGCCGCACCGGGGAGCTGTTTTTT. This translates into CASRETGGRTGELFF.

The V call is TRBV27, the J call TRBJ2-1, with 12 bases fitting TRBD2. Losses at the gene ends were 1 base for V and 9 bases for J; bases not matched to a gene: 4. CDR3 length: 15 amino acids. CDR1 and CDR2 (germline): MNHEY, SMNVEV (reference sequence). The CDR3 protein is CASSLFPSGRGEQFF. The DNA of the CDR3 is TGTGCCAGCAGTTTATTTCCTAGCGGGAGGGGTGAGCAGTTCTTC.

The V and J genes are TRBV7-9 and TRBJ1-2, with 8 bases matching TRBD1. The germline gives CDR1 SEHNR, CDR2 FQNEAQ (reference sequence). This CDR3 has 15 amino acids. V was clipped by 6 bases and J by 2 bases; unmatched bases: 8. The CDR3 loop reads CASSPSGGRNYGYTF. The CDR3 DNA follows: TGTGCCAGCAGTCCTTCAGGGGGCCGGAACTATGGCTACACCTTC.

The J gene is TRBJ2-7, the V gene TRBV19; D is undetermined. From germline, CDR1 is LNHDA and CDR2 SQIVND (reference sequence). V was trimmed by 1 base and J by 4 bases, leaving 14 bases between them. The CDR3 totals 15 residues. The CDR3 is CASSIVGSDGYEQYF. The CDR3 region has the DNA TGTGCCAGTAGTATAGTGGGGTCGGACGGGTACGAGCAGTACTTC.

This chain connects TRBV10-1 to TRBJ1-2; D is ambiguous. With 2 bases removed from V and 0 bases from J, the gap between germline ends came to 16 bases. The germline gives CDR1 WNHNN, CDR2 SYGVQD (reference sequence). The CDR3 covers 17 residues. CDR3 amino acids: CASSEGVVRSANYGYTF. The CDR3 DNA reads as TGCGCCAGCAGTGAGGGAGTCGTGAGGTCCGCTAACTATGGCTACACCTTC.

The rearrangement joins TRBV4-1 to TRBJ1-5, with 7 nucleotides matching TRBD1. The V gene's germline CDR1 is MGHRA and CDR2 YSYEKL. The ends lost 3 bases at V and 4 bases at J; junction bases unmatched: 3. This CDR3 contains 14 residues. The CDR3 is CASSHPTGNQPQHF. In DNA form, the CDR3 reads TGCGCCAGCAGCCACCCGACAGGGAATCAGCCCCAGCATTTT.

This clone was counted once. This chain connects TRBV6-5 to TRBJ2-7, with D possibly called TRBD1 or TRBD2 (5 bases each). The CDR3 totals 13 residues. V gave up 7 bases and J gave up 2 bases, with 12 bases separating them. Germline CDR1 and CDR2: MNHEY and SVGAGI. This CDR3 reads CASNRGVAYEQYF. Written as DNA, the CDR3 is TGTGCCAGCAACCGAGGGGTGGCCTACGAGCAGTACTTC.

The CDR3: CASSVAQDGRYGYTF. As DNA, the CDR3 is TGTGCCAGCAGCGTAGCACAGGACGGACGCTATGGCTACACCTTC. The V call is TRBV9, the J call TRBJ1-2, with D perhaps TRBD1 (5 bases). The CDR3 has 15 amino acids. Per the germline V gene, CDR1 is SGDLS and CDR2 is YYNGEE. V was clipped by 0 bases and J by 4 bases, with 13 bases between them.

This clone was detected only once. The chain employs TRBV7-2 and TRBJ1-6; perhaps TRBD1 as D (5 bases). Germline values: CDR1 SGHTA, CDR2 FQGNSA. V was trimmed by 1 base and J by 8 bases, leaving 6 bases between them. CDR3 size: 13 residues. CDR3 nucleotides: TGTGCCAGCAGCTTAGGAGGGGATTCACCCCTCCACTTT. It codes for CASSLGGDSPLHF.

V is TRBV6-5 and J is TRBJ1-1; a weak D match, TRBD1 (6 bases). This CDR3 has 12 residues. Germline lookup yields CDR1 MNHEY and CDR2 SVGAGI. Between the trimmed V and J ends, which lost 6 bases and 4 bases, there was a span of 9 bases. The CDR3 sequence: CASRDRVTEAFF. CDR3 nucleotide sequence: TGTGCCAGCAGGGACAGAGTCACTGAAGCTTTCTTT.

Of note for this clone: The identical CDR3 is also encoded by other nucleotide sequences in the sample. For the CDR3, the DNA is TGTGCCAGCAGCCGAGGGTACGAGCAGTACTTC. Translating it yields CASSRGYEQYF. V is TRBV12-3 or TRBV12-4 and J is TRBJ2-7; possible D gene TRBD2, 5 bases. The CDR3 is made up of 11 amino acids. The V end was cut by 6 bases, the J end by 4 bases, with 7 bases between.

V and J are TRBV10-3 and TRBJ2-2; no clear D gene. Germline V gives CDR1 ENHRY, CDR2 SYGVKD. Trimming pared 0 bases from V and 6 bases from J, leaving 5 bases between. The CDR3 runs 13 residues. CDR3 protein: CAISESGSGELFF. The CDR3 nucleotides read TGTGCCATCAGTGAGTCGGGTTCCGGGGAGCTGTTTTTT.

The chain combines TRBV28 with TRBJ2-1; 12 nucleotides agree with TRBD1. The CDR3 runs to 16 residues. V lost 5 bases to trimming and J lost 10 bases; unmatched junction nucleotides: 12. CDR1 and CDR2 (germline): MDHEN, SYDVKM. The CDR3 is CASSRNPGQGAREQFF. Written as DNA, the CDR3 is TGTGCCAGCAGTCGAAACCCGGGACAGGGGGCAAGGGAGCAGTTCTTC. The whole variable domain, remainder taken from reference TRBV28 and TRBJ2-1, is DVKVTQSSRYLVKRTGEKVFLECVQDMDHENMFWYRQDPGLGLRLIYFSYDVKMKEKGDIPEGYSVSREKKERFSLILESASTNQTSMYLCASSRNPGQGAREQFFGPGTRLTVL.